Presented here are 32 T cell receptor beta chains from one specimen sequenced in a study of T-cell memory formation after mild COVID-19. TCRdb re-called the 5' RACE reads through MiXCR, storing one row per CDR3 protein. The sample carries 400,000 to 500,000 distinct CDR3 sequences, 20% recorded once. The source material was PBMCs or a T cell subset sorted from them (not recorded which). Receptors were obtained from an adult woman who had mild COVID-19 (a few samples of this study predate the infection). Cell type and time point are not known.

This chain links TRBV30 with TRBJ2-7; 8 bases are a match to TRBD2. The V segment lost 0 bases and the J segment 2 bases; nucleotides outside the gene matches: 6. The CDR3 consists of 15 residues. Germline V gene data show CDR1 as GTSNPN and CDR2 as SVGIG (reference sequence). The CDR3 here is CAWSVMTSVAYEQYF. CDR3 in DNA: TGTGCCTGGAGTGTAATGACTAGCGTGGCCTACGAGCAGTACTTC.

This clonotype has a handful of counts. V gene TRBV5-1 combines with J gene TRBJ1-1, with unresolved D. The CDR3 spans 14 residues. The ends were cut back, 0 bases at V and 1 base at J, with 7 bases in the middle. Germline CDR1 and CDR2: SGHRS and YFSETQ. CDR3 amino acids: CASSLGFKNTEAFF. The DNA of the CDR3 is TGCGCCAGCAGCTTGGGTTTCAAGAACACTGAAGCTTTCTTT.

The V and J genes are TRBV7-2 and TRBJ2-3; maybe TRBD2 (5 bases). In germline, CDR1 is SGHTA, CDR2 FQGNSA. The CDR3 extends over 16 amino acids. Deletions cut 1 base from V and 2 bases from J, with 13 bases between. The CDR3 protein is CASSLGWTGNTDTQYF. The DNA of the CDR3 is TGTGCCAGCAGCTTAGGCTGGACGGGGAACACAGATACGCAGTATTTT.

In its sample, this clonotype was seen a few times. The rearrangement uses TRBV11-3 and TRBJ2-2; 14 bases agree with TRBD2. V trimming: 5 bases; J trimming: 5 bases; junction bases outside the gene matches: 13. The CDR3 contains 19 residues. CDR1 and CDR2 from the germline V gene are SGHNT and YENEEA. The CDR3 here is CASSGRRGTSGRNTGELFF. The CDR3 DNA is TGTGCCAGCAGCGGTCGACGAGGGACTAGCGGGAGAAATACCGGGGAGCTGTTTTTT.

The V gene is TRBV5-1, the J gene TRBJ1-1; D is perhaps TRBD1 (5 bases). V was cut by 2 bases and J by 5 bases, with 16 bases left in between. This CDR3 has 15 residues. CDR1 SGHRS and CDR2 YFSETQ come from the germline V gene. The CDR3 region is CASSFGSGTTTEAFF. CDR3 DNA sequence: TGCGCCAGCAGCTTCGGGTCAGGGACCACTACTGAAGCTTTCTTT.

In its sample, this clonotype was seen a few times. J is TRBJ1-2 and V is TRBV29-1, with TRBD1 matching over 8 bases. The germline V gene has CDR1 SQVTM and CDR2 ANQGSEA. The CDR3 is made up of 14 amino acids. The V and J ends lost 1 base and 3 bases, in that order; junction bases with no gene match: 4. DNA for the CDR3: TGCAGCGTTGAAGGCTCGGACAGGGACTATGGCTACACCTTC. Translation: CSVEGSDRDYGYTF.

The V and J genes are TRBV12-3 or TRBV12-4 and TRBJ1-3; perhaps TRBD1 as D (6 bases). The CDR3 extends over 15 amino acids. V lost 2 bases and J 0 bases, leaving 8 bases between the germline ends. The CDR3 DNA reads TGTGCCAGCAGTTTACGAGGGGGCTCTGGAAACACCATATATTTT. Protein product: CASSLRGGSGNTIYF.

V usage is TRBV12-3 or TRBV12-4 and J usage is TRBJ2-4, with 7 bases matching TRBD2. The CDR3 runs 16 residues. The V and J ends lost 3 bases and 0 bases, in that order; junction bases with no gene match: 5. In DNA form, the CDR3 reads TGTGCCAGCAGTTTTCCTAGCGGATTAGCCAAAAACATTCAGTACTTC. It is translated as CASSFPSGLAKNIQYF.

The sample holds a few counts of this clonotype. The chain links TRBV11-2 to TRBJ2-1, with 14 bases matching TRBD2. The V and J ends lost 5 bases and 5 bases, in that order; junction bases with no gene match: 8. The germline V gene has CDR1 SGHAT and CDR2 FQNNGV. This CDR3 is 17 amino acids long. CDR3 sequence (DNA): TGTGCCAGCAGCCCGGGACTAGCGGGAGTGGGCCACAATGAGCAGTTCTTC. It is translated as CASSPGLAGVGHNEQFF.

Turning to this clonotype: At one end, the junction sequence differs from germline, possibly due to a read error. This chain joins TRBV5-1 and TRBJ2-3; 13 bases align to TRBD2. Germline V CDR1 and CDR2: SGHRS, YFSETQ. The CDR3 totals 14 residues. The CDR3 bases are TGCGCCAGCAGCCCCGATCCCGGACTAGCGGGGGAGCATTTT. As protein: CASSPDPGLAGEHF.

The CDR3 reads CASTPTGGNTDTQYF. CDR3 bases: TGTGCCAGTACCCCTACAGGGGGGAACACAGATACGCAGTATTTT. The chain is built from TRBV19 and TRBJ2-3; the match to TRBD1 covers 8 bases. After removal of 7 bases from V and 2 bases from J, the junction contained 8 bases not matched to a gene. CDR3 length: 15 residues. The germline CDR1 and CDR2 sequences are LNHDA and SQIVND (reference sequence).

V gene TRBV6-2 or TRBV6-3 combines with J gene TRBJ2-7, with a possible D match to TRBD2 (6 bases). The V end lost 7 bases, the J end lost 1 base, and 11 bases lay between the germline ends. Germline CDR1 MNHEY, CDR2 SVGEGT. There are 13 residues in the CDR3. The CDR3 spells CASTPAGSYEQYF. The CDR3 DNA reads TGTGCCAGCACCCCCGCGGGATCCTACGAGCAGTACTTC.

This clonotype has at least ten counts. The chain has TRBV5-6 and TRBJ2-7; TRBD1 agrees at 9 bases. After removal of 3 bases from V and 3 bases from J, the junction contained 4 bases not matched to a gene. Per the germline V gene, CDR1 is SGHDT and CDR2 is YYEEEE. The CDR3 is 14 residues long. The CDR3 DNA sequence: TGTGCCAGCAGCTGGGGGACAGGGAGCTACGAGCAGTACTTC. It codes for CASSWGTGSYEQYF.

The chain combines TRBV7-8 with TRBJ2-1, with a weak D call TRBD1 (6 bases). V was shortened by 4 bases and J by 3 bases, with 10 bases between the two germline ends. CDR1 is SGHVS, CDR2 FQNEAQ, per germline. The CDR3 loop spans 14 amino acids. The CDR3 reads CASSWRTDYNEQFF. CDR3 DNA: TGTGCCAGCAGCTGGAGGACAGACTACAATGAGCAGTTCTTC.

This rearrangement joins TRBV4-1 to TRBJ1-2; TRBD1 matches at 11 bases. Germline CDR1 is MGHRA and CDR2 is YSYEKL. The CDR3 contains 15 residues. V gave up 4 bases and J gave up 6 bases; unmatched junction bases: 7. The DNA for the CDR3 is TGCGCCAGCAGCCTACGGGACAGGGGGGTTGATGGCTACACCTTC. Protein product: CASSLRDRGVDGYTF.

The rearrangement links TRBV4-1 to TRBJ1-2; maybe TRBD1 (5 bases). Germline V gives CDR1 MGHRA, CDR2 YSYEKL. V was shortened by 3 bases and J by 4 bases, with 9 bases between the two germline ends. The CDR3 spans 13 residues. The CDR3 loop is CASSQTGVYGYTF. CDR3 nucleotides: TGCGCCAGCAGCCAGACGGGGGTCTATGGCTACACCTTC.

The V and J genes are TRBV5-1 and TRBJ1-1, with 7 bases identical to TRBD1. The ends lost 2 bases at V and 1 base at J; junction bases unmatched: 11. The CDR3 spans 17 residues. CDR1 and CDR2 (germline): SGHRS, YFSETQ. The CDR3: CASSLGGQQGWNTEAFF. CDR3 nucleotides: TGCGCCAGCAGCTTAGGGGGCCAACAGGGGTGGAACACTGAAGCTTTCTTT.

This clonotype was observed a few times. This chain joins TRBV27 and TRBJ2-7, with D unresolved. The CDR3 is 14 residues long. Trimming cost V 2 bases and J 3 bases, with 11 bases left between them. Germline-derived CDR1 and CDR2 are MNHEY and SMNVEV (reference sequence). The CDR3 spells CASSLKGNHYEQYF. CDR3 in DNA: TGTGCCAGCAGTTTAAAGGGTAATCACTACGAGCAGTACTTC.

This clonotype was seen a handful of times. This rearrangement joins TRBV3-1 to TRBJ1-1; 8 bases match TRBD1. CDR1 is LGHDT and CDR2 is YNNKEL in the germline V gene (reference sequence). The CDR3 is 13 amino acids. The ends lost 4 bases at V and 6 bases at J; junction bases unmatched: 4. The CDR3 DNA sequence: TGTGCCAGCAGCCCCGGACAGGGCGCTGAAGCTTTCTTT. This translates into CASSPGQGAEAFF.

This chain links TRBV7-9 with TRBJ2-7; 7 bases match TRBD1. V lost 5 bases and J lost 4; bases outside the gene matches: 17. Germline lookup yields CDR1 SEHNR and CDR2 FQNEAQ (reference sequence). This CDR3 region has 17 residues. The chain's CDR3 is CASSLPARGGLWYEQYF. The CDR3 nucleotides are TGTGCCAGCAGCCTCCCCGCCCGAGGGGGCCTCTGGTACGAGCAGTACTTC.

This clonotype was seen only a few times. The V call is TRBV9, the J call TRBJ2-7; 9 nucleotides line up with TRBD2. This CDR3 comprises 15 residues. J lost 3 bases, V lost 4 bases, and 8 bases had no gene match. Per the germline V gene, CDR1 is SGDLS and CDR2 is YYNGEE. Here the CDR3 DNA reads TGTGCCAGCAGCTTCAGTAGCGGGGGCGGCTACGAGCAGTACTTC. Protein product: CASSFSSGGGYEQYF. Filled out from reference TRBV9 and TRBJ2-7, the complete variable domain reads DSGVTQTPKHLITATGQRVTLRCSPRSGDLSVYWYQQSLDQGLQFLIQYYNGEERAKGNILERFSAQQFPDLHSELNLSSLELGDSALYFCASSFSSGGGYEQYFGPGTRLTVT.

The rearrangement joins TRBV15 to TRBJ1-1; 9 nucleotides match TRBD1. This CDR3 contains 18 residues. The germline CDR1 and CDR2 sequences are LNHNV and YYDKDF (reference sequence). Trimming took 0 bases from V and 0 from J; bases not matched to a gene: 8. In DNA, the CDR3 is TGTGCCACCAGCAGAGATTCTCGGACAGGGGTATTGAACACTGAAGCTTTCTTT. Translation gives CATSRDSRTGVLNTEAFF.

This chain joins TRBV5-1 and TRBJ2-1; 7 bases line up with TRBD2. CDR1 SGHRS and CDR2 YFSETQ come from the germline V gene. J was trimmed by 7 bases and V by 3 bases; bases with no gene match: 13. This CDR3 is 16 amino acids long. The CDR3 here is CASSSWGLIAWNEQFF. The CDR3, as DNA: TGCGCCAGCAGCTCCTGGGGACTAATAGCTTGGAATGAGCAGTTCTTC.

This clonotype was counted between two and nine times. The chain has TRBV7-9 and TRBJ2-1; unclear D gene. This CDR3 is built from 15 residues. CDR1 SEHNR and CDR2 FQNEAQ come from the germline V gene (reference sequence). V was pared by 3 bases and J by 6 bases, with 15 bases between. The CDR3 bases are TGTGCCAGCAGCTTCCGGCTCGCCGAGCCCAATGAGCAGTTCTTC. Translated: CASSFRLAEPNEQFF.

A word on this clonotype: The junction and the germline gene differ at one end; a read error may be behind it. This rearrangement joins TRBV12-3 or TRBV12-4 to TRBJ2-1, with D possibly matching TRBD1 (5 bases). The CDR3 has 13 amino acids. The CDR3 DNA is TGTTCCAGCAGGGTAGGGTCCTACAATGAGCAGTTCTTC. Its protein is CSSRVGSYNEQFF.

This clonotype showed up just a few times. This chain uses TRBV19 with TRBJ2-3; 15 bases line up with TRBD2. Germline V gene lookup returns CDR1 LNHDA and CDR2 SQIVND (reference sequence). Trimming took 5 bases from V and 7 from J; bases not matched to a gene: 7. This CDR3 is built from 16 residues. DNA of the CDR3: TGTGCCAGTAGTCCTGGACTAGCGGGGGGGCGGAATACGCAGTATTTT. This translates into CASSPGLAGGRNTQYF.

The chain employs TRBV4-2 and TRBJ2-6, with 7 bases lining up with TRBD1. CDR1 LGHNA and CDR2 YNFKEQ come from the germline V gene. The CDR3 contains 17 residues. J was trimmed by 2 bases and V by 4 bases; bases with no gene match: 8. CDR3 sequence: CASSPRQGDAGANVLTF. CDR3 coding DNA: TGTGCCAGCAGCCCCAGACAGGGAGACGCTGGGGCCAACGTCCTGACTTTC.

This clonotype was picked up one time. V is TRBV19 and J is TRBJ1-1; weak D call: TRBD1 (6 bases). CDR3 length: 15 amino acids. The V gene's germline CDR1 is LNHDA and CDR2 SQIVND (reference sequence). V dropped 6 bases and J dropped 0 bases, with 14 bases sitting between them. The chain's CDR3 is CASSPSRGLNTEAFF. CDR3 DNA sequence: TGTGCCAGTAGCCCTTCAAGGGGGTTGAACACTGAAGCTTTCTTT.

This clonotype was seen only a few times. The chain combines TRBV6-6 with TRBJ2-7, with a possible D match to TRBD2 (5 bases). Trimming pared 5 bases from V and 2 bases from J, leaving 19 bases between. The CDR3 runs 16 residues. CDR1 is MNHNY, CDR2 SVGAGI, per germline (reference sequence). This CDR3 is CASSTRGMNRPYEQYF. The CDR3 bases are TGTGCCAGCAGTACCCGGGGAATGAATAGGCCCTACGAGCAGTACTTC.

This clonotype was observed a few times. V usage is TRBV5-1 and J usage is TRBJ1-2, with TRBD1 as a possible D gene (5 bases). The CDR3 runs to 20 residues. Trimming left V 1 base short and J 7 bases short, with 32 bases between. Germline CDR1 is SGHRS and CDR2 is YFSETQ. This CDR3 is CASSLWGTTMTREGFSGYTF. The CDR3, as DNA: TGCGCCAGCAGCTTGTGGGGGACGACTATGACAAGGGAGGGCTTCTCTGGCTACACCTTC.

The chain joins TRBV7-6 to TRBJ2-5; the D gene is possibly TRBD1 (6 bases). The germline CDR1 and CDR2 sequences are SGHVS and FNYEAQ. The ends were cut back, 3 bases at V and 4 bases at J, with 21 bases in the middle. The CDR3 has 17 amino acids. The CDR3 DNA reads TGTGCCAGCAGCTTCTCCTCTCGGACAGCCTGGGGAGAGACCCAGTACTTC. It specifies CASSFSSRTAWGETQYF.

This chain joins TRBV14 and TRBJ2-5, with 8 bases matching TRBD2. CDR3 size: 16 residues. V shed 5 bases, J shed 4 bases, and the junction held 12 bases outside the gene matches. Germline V gene data show CDR1 as SGHDN and CDR2 as FVKESK. The CDR3 here is CASSRGTSGGRETQYF. The CDR3 coding sequence is TGTGCCAGCAGCAGGGGAACTAGCGGAGGGAGAGAGACCCAGTACTTC.